This T cell receptor beta chain was obtained from a study of blood T cell repertoires in COVID-19. Germline V lookup: CDR1 SGHTA, CDR2 FQGNSA. This CDR3 contains 14 residues. The trim removed 8 bases at V and 6 bases at J, leaving 8 bases unmatched. The study assigned cohorts using participant-reported clinical history. The protocol was immunoSEQ multiplex PCR, while the TCRdb copy is restricted to in-frame clones and leaves out a portion. The sample records 380,000 or so clones, around 87% being singletons. Sequencing was done on a sample of PBMCs or T cells enriched from blood (not recorded which). The genes are TRBV7-2 and TRBJ2-4; 9 bases map to TRBD2. The TCR was taken from a man aged 25 to 40 who had recovered from COVID-19. Written as DNA, the CDR3 is TGTGCCAGCTCAGCGGGGGGCATCCTAAACATTCAGTACTTC. It yields the protein CASSAGGILNIQYF.